This TCR beta chain was documented in a study of cytomegalovirus exposure and HLA in healthy donors. The CDR3 spans 19 residues. The junction had 14 bases not matched to a gene; V was cut back by 5 bases and J by 6 bases. Germline CDR1 SGDLS, CDR2 YYNGEE. Donors came from a validation cohort of about 110 subjects, distinct from the first 666-subject cohort. Assay: immunoSEQ multiplex PCR; the TCRdb copy retains only in-frame clones and omits some. Of tens of thousands of clones in the sample, roughly 94% were seen once. The TCR sequence derives from a woman between 18 and 30 years old in good health and CMV-seronegative. The sequenced material came from PBMCs. This chain connects TRBV9 to TRBJ2-2; 15 nucleotides agree with TRBD2. This CDR3 reads CASSRGLAGGRGTAGELFF. As DNA, the CDR3 is TGTGCCAGCAGTCGGGGACTAGCGGGGGGACGGGGGACGGCCGGGGAGCTGTTTTTT.